A single sample gave rise to the 4 T cell receptor beta chains below, sequenced in a study of T cell repertoires in cytomegalovirus infection. The antigens these receptors bind are not known. TCRdb analysed the reads with MiXCR anew, one entry per CDR3 protein. The data show 350,000 to 400,000 distinct CDR3 sequences, just under 35% seen once. Source: cultured PBMCs, taken from culture after CMV antigen stimulation. These receptor sequences come from a human donor in good health (CMV status not recorded). Some clones in this sample may be carry-over from other donors' samples.

This sequence joins TRBV3-1 and TRBJ1-5; D is perhaps TRBD1 (5 bases). CDR1 is LGHDT, CDR2 YNNKEL, per germline (reference sequence). V lost 1 base and J lost 0, with 10 bases in between. The length of the CDR3 is 16 residues. The CDR3 nucleotides are TGTGCCAGCAGCCAAGGGACACCGTATAGCAATCAGCCCCAGCATTTT. Translation: CASSQGTPYSNQPQHF.

This clonotype was seen more than once but under ten times. V and J are TRBV6-2 or TRBV6-3 and TRBJ2-1, with 11 bases identical to TRBD1. Trimming took 4 bases from V and 4 from J; bases not matched to a gene: 3. CDR3 length: 15 amino acids. Per the germline V gene, CDR1 is MNHEY and CDR2 is SVGEGT. In DNA, the CDR3 is TGTGCCAGCAGTTCTGGACAGGGGGCATACAATGAGCAGTTCTTC. This encodes CASSSGQGAYNEQFF.

This clonotype came up a few times. The chain links TRBV12-3 or TRBV12-4 to TRBJ2-1, with 11 bases lining up with TRBD1. This CDR3 region has 19 residues. V lost 0 bases, J lost 7 bases, and 14 bases stayed unmatched. CDR3 loop: CASSLAAGFGTGGLNEQFF. The CDR3 DNA reads as TGTGCCAGCAGTTTAGCGGCGGGGTTTGGGACAGGGGGTTTGAATGAGCAGTTCTTC.

V is TRBV5-1 and J is TRBJ1-4, with D unclear. This CDR3 is 16 amino acids long. Trimming cost V 1 base and J 5 bases, with 15 bases left between them. Per the germline V gene, CDR1 is SGHRS and CDR2 is YFSETQ. The CDR3 here is CASSLTWSQVNEKLFF. DNA of the CDR3: TGCGCCAGCAGCTTGACTTGGTCCCAAGTCAATGAAAAACTGTTTTTT.